The 10 T cell receptor beta chains below were found in one sample sequenced in a study of shared clonotypes between healthy human individuals (dated by TCRdb to between 2020 and 2021). For the CD8 naive samples, CD45RO-negative cells were positively selected for CCR7, yielding a CD45RA+CCR7+ population from which TemRA cells were excluded. Library method: the immunoSEQ multiplex PCR assay. The table comes from immuneACCESS by way of TCRdb, which keeps in-frame sequences with V and J called. Part of the clones is missing from these tables; in studies checked, under half for an unresolved V gene and the rest for unknown reasons. The sample table holds about 2.2 million clones, of which 85% to 95% were seen once. Together, the top ten hold about 1.8% of the sample. Specimen: naive CD8+ T cells from PBMCs. In the paper's terms, the cell subset or site label means: CD45RA+CCR7+. These receptors came from a man aged 18 to 29 in good health. Some clones in this sample may be carry-over from other donors' samples.

The chain joins TRBV5-1 to TRBJ1-2, with D hard to call. The V end lost 6 bases, the J end lost 3 bases, and 15 bases lay between the germline ends. CDR1 and CDR2 (germline): SGHRS, YFSETQ. This CDR3 spans 14 amino acids. CDR3 sequence (DNA): TGCGCCAGCACCGAAGGGCCGAGGGACTATGGCTACACCTTC. Encoded protein: CASTEGPRDYGYTF.

This chain links TRBV28 with TRBJ2-1, with D perhaps matching TRBD2 (6 bases). V shed 2 bases and J shed 2 bases, with 13 bases lying between them. Germline V gives CDR1 MDHEN, CDR2 SYDVKM. The CDR3 consists of 16 residues. CDR3 loop: CASSLVLAPPYNEQFF. In DNA, the CDR3 is TGTGCCAGCAGTTTAGTGCTAGCGCCCCCCTACAATGAGCAGTTCTTC.

The chain is built from TRBV6-1 and TRBJ2-7; 11 bases agree with TRBD1. J lost 3 bases, V lost 1 base, and 8 bases had no gene match. This CDR3 has 17 residues. Germline lookup yields CDR1 MNHNS and CDR2 SASEGT. CDR3 in amino acids: CASSEGSGQGDLYEQYF. As DNA, the CDR3 is TGTGCCAGCAGTGAAGGGTCGGGACAGGGGGATCTCTACGAGCAGTACTTC.

This chain connects TRBV15 to TRBJ1-1, with no clear D. This CDR3 region has 13 residues. Trimming removed 4 bases at V and 1 base at J, with 7 bases between. Per the germline V gene, CDR1 is LNHNV and CDR2 is YYDKDF (reference sequence). CDR3: CATSTRSNTEAFF. The CDR3 coding sequence is TGTGCCACCAGCACTCGGTCGAACACTGAAGCTTTCTTT.

The J gene is TRBJ2-7, the V gene TRBV5-1; maybe TRBD2 (6 bases). V lost 5 bases to trimming and J lost 5 bases, with 20 bases between them. Germline V gene sequence: CDR1 SGHRS, CDR2 YFSETQ. This CDR3 has 15 residues. The CDR3 DNA sequence: TGCGCCAGCAGGAATCTTAGCGGAGTGATTCACGAGCAGTACTTC. It encodes CASRNLSGVIHEQYF. Variable domain in full (rest from reference TRBV5-1 and TRBJ2-7): KAGVTQTPRYLIKTRGQQVTLSCSPISGHRSVSWYQQTPGQGLQFLFEYFSETQRNKGNFPGRFSGRQFSNSRSEMNVSTLELGDSALYLCASRNLSGVIHEQYFGPGTRLTVT.

In DNA form, the CDR3 reads TGCGCCAGCAGCCAAGATCGGACAGGGAGGGAGACCCAGTACTTC. It yields the protein CASSQDRTGRETQYF. The V call is TRBV4-1, the J call TRBJ2-5; TRBD1 agrees at 8 bases. Germline lookup yields CDR1 MGHRA and CDR2 YSYEKL. Trimming took 0 bases from V and 5 from J; bases not matched to a gene: 5. The CDR3 contains 15 residues.

The chain recombines TRBV19 with TRBJ1-5; 8 positions agree with TRBD1. The V gene end was trimmed by 4 bases and the J gene end by 2 bases; junction bases not matched to a gene: 4. Per the germline V gene, CDR1 is LNHDA and CDR2 is SQIVND (reference sequence). The CDR3 runs 15 residues. CDR3: CASSNRGGGNQPQHF. As DNA, the CDR3 is TGTGCCAGTAGTAACAGGGGGGGTGGCAATCAGCCCCAGCATTTT.

This chain joins TRBV28 and TRBJ1-5, with a possible D match to TRBD1 (6 bases). The CDR3 runs 15 residues. V dropped 5 bases and J dropped 2 bases, with 13 bases sitting between them. CDR1 is MDHEN and CDR2 is SYDVKM in the germline V gene. The CDR3 sequence is CASSPRGIGNQPQHF. CDR3 coding DNA: TGTGCCAGCAGTCCGAGGGGGATCGGCAATCAGCCCCAGCATTTT.

The chain carries TRBV9 and TRBJ1-3, with a tentative D call TRBD1 (5 bases). Germline V gene sequence: CDR1 SGDLS, CDR2 YYNGEE. The CDR3 spans 17 residues. Trimming took off 0 bases at V and 9 bases at J, with 22 bases between the two ends. This CDR3 is CASSVVPLLNLGGTIYF. CDR3 coding DNA: TGTGCCAGCAGCGTAGTACCCCTCCTTAATCTGGGGGGCACCATATATTTT.

V gene TRBV6-5 combines with J gene TRBJ1-2; D ambiguous. The V and J ends lost 8 bases and 6 bases respectively, with 16 bases between them. The CDR3 loop spans 13 amino acids. Germline assignment: CDR1 MNHEY and CDR2 SVGAGI. As DNA, the CDR3 is TGTGCCAGCCGTGGTCCTTTCGGGGATGGCTACACCTTC. Translating it yields CASRGPFGDGYTF.